This T cell receptor (beta chain) was identified in a study of T cells in Graves' hyperthyroidism and ophthalmopathy. Study outcomes and limitations: The model made its ophthalmopathy prediction, and onset followed a median around 6.9 months later. Blood shared most expanded thyroid clonotypes above 0.001.

RNA transcripts gave rise to amplified TCR beta CDR3 regions. TCR CDR3 underwent first-round RT-PCR with the HTBI primer set. MiXCR, applied by TCRdb to the multiplex PCR reads, yields one record per CDR3 protein. The table has about 560,000 distinct CDR3 sequences, 14% seen once; the top ten hold 14%. The germline CDR1 and CDR2 sequences are SEHNR and FQNEAQ (reference sequence). This CDR3 contains 15 residues. V was clipped by 4 bases and J by 4 bases, with 14 bases between them. This clonotype showed up many times. Its antigen is undetermined. No progression to ophthalmopathy during 18 months of follow-up defined stable disease.

The sequenced sample consisted of blood. This sequence was found in a woman between 40 and 50 years old with Graves' hyperthyroidism. The gene calls are TRBV7-9 and TRBJ2-1; D could derive from TRBD1 or TRBD2 (5 bases each). CDR3 in amino acids: CASSYPWGYYNEQFF. CDR3 nucleotide sequence: TGTGCCAGCAGCTACCCCTGGGGGTATTACAATGAGCAGTTCTTC.